These T cell receptor beta chains were read from a single sample in a study of blood T cell repertoires in COVID-19. Measured with immunoSEQ multiplex PCR; TCRdb has only the in-frame clones, and not every one. The sample holds about 300,000 clones; about 87% are singletons and the top ten take 1.5% to 2%. Sequencing was carried out using peripheral blood. Receptors originate from a woman in her twenties or thirties with COVID-19, enrolled during active disease. CDR3s include the opening cysteine and the closing phenylalanine or tryptophan. The D gene is left open where the match is weak. Not all rows give a size; the values are once, few, many and, for expanded clones, a class.

J	V	size	length	D	CDR3	DNA
TRBJ1-2	TRBV30	few	13	TRBD1	CAWSRDRPYGYTF	TGTGCCTGGAGCCGGGACAGACCTTATGGCTACACCTTC
TRBJ2-3	TRBV4-1	NA	15	TRBD1	CASLIATGGADTQYF	TGCGCCAGCCTAATTGCGACAGGGGGCGCAGATACGCAGTATTTT
TRBJ1-4	TRBV7-2	NA	16	TRBD1	CASSLATRDRVEKLFF	TGTGCCAGCAGCTTAGCGACCCGGGACAGGGTTGAAAAACTGTTTTTT
TRBJ1-2	TRBV10-3	NA	15	TRBD1	CAISGQGRSGHGYTF	TGTGCCATCAGTGGACAGGGGCGCTCAGGCCATGGCTACACCTTC
TRBJ1-4	TRBV5-1	NA	14	NA	CASTPGSTNEKLFF	TGCGCCAGCACCCCAGGGTCGACTAATGAAAAACTGTTTTTT
TRBJ1-6	TRBV6-2/TRBV6-3	NA	16	NA	CASSSLHGRVNSPLHF	TGTGCCAGCAGTTCTTTACACGGCAGGGTGAATTCACCCCTCCACTTT
TRBJ1-2	TRBV12-3/TRBV12-4	NA	13	NA	CASMRWGDYGYTF	TGTGCCAGCATGAGGTGGGGAGACTATGGCTACACCTTC
TRBJ2-3	TRBV7-6	once	15	TRBD2	CASSPERGGLDTQYF	TGTGCCAGCAGCCCTGAGCGGGGGGGCCTAGATACGCAGTATTTT
TRBJ1-4	TRBV5-8	few	15	NA	CASSLGRATNEKLFF	TGTGCCAGCAGCTTGGGCAGGGCCACTAATGAAAAACTGTTTTTT
TRBJ2-1	TRBV5-4	NA	12	TRBD1	CASSWDSNEQFF	TGTGCCAGCAGCTGGGACAGCAATGAGCAGTTCTTC
TRBJ1-6	TRBV9	NA	15	NA	CASSLEGRYNSPLHF	TGTGCCAGCAGCTTAGAGGGGCGGTATAATTCACCCCTCCACTTT
TRBJ2-1	TRBV5-6	NA	16	TRBD2	CASSWPGGGAYNEQFF	TGTGCCAGCAGCTGGCCTGGCGGGGGAGCCTACAATGAGCAGTTCTTC
TRBJ1-1	TRBV2	NA	16	NA	CASSEMVEAFNTEAFF	TGTGCCAGCAGTGAAATGGTAGAGGCTTTTAACACTGAAGCTTTCTTT
TRBJ2-1	TRBV24-1	NA	16	TRBD2	CATSEASGGAGNEQFF	TGTGCCACCAGTGAAGCGAGCGGGGGGGCGGGAAATGAGCAGTTCTTC
TRBJ1-1	TRBV19	NA	13	NA	CASRELQGTEAFF	TGTGCCAGTAGGGAATTACAGGGCACTGAAGCTTTCTTT
TRBJ2-2	TRBV4-1	NA	16	NA	CASSQELELATGELFF	TGCGCCAGCAGCCAAGAACTAGAACTGGCCACCGGGGAGCTGTTTTTT
TRBJ2-5	TRBV2	NA	14	NA	CASSGAQGFGDQYF	TGTGCCAGCAGTGGGGCGCAGGGGTTCGGGGACCAGTACTTC
TRBJ2-1	TRBV10-1	NA	14	TRBD2	CASSGLAGGREQFF	TGCGCCAGCAGTGGACTAGCGGGGGGGCGTGAGCAGTTCTTC
TRBJ1-1	TRBV5-1	once	13	NA	CASSFGGHTEAFF	TGCGCCAGCAGCTTCGGGGGGCACACTGAAGCTTTCTTT
TRBJ2-3	TRBV28	NA	18	TRBD2	CASSLLGLAGGDTDTQYF	TGTGCCAGCAGTTTATTGGGACTAGCGGGGGGGGACACAGATACGCAGTATTTT
TRBJ2-7	TRBV6-2/TRBV6-3	NA	15	NA	CASSYSGLAFVEQYF	TGTGCCAGCAGTTACTCAGGACTCGCCTTCGTCGAGCAGTACTTC
TRBJ1-2	TRBV19	NA	11	NA	CAILSNYGYTF	TGTGCCATTCTTTCTAACTATGGCTACACCTTC
TRBJ1-1	TRBV27	NA	13	NA	CASSWTQGTEAFF	TGTGCCAGCAGTTGGACCCAGGGCACTGAAGCTTTCTTT
TRBJ1-5	TRBV19	NA	16	NA	CASSVGGEFSNQPQHF	TGTGCCAGTAGTGTTGGGGGGGAATTTAGCAATCAGCCCCAGCATTTT
TRBJ1-1	TRBV10-3	NA	13	NA	CAIRADSSAEAFF	TGTGCCATCAGGGCCGACAGTTCGGCTGAAGCTTTCTTT
TRBJ1-1	TRBV7-9	NA	13	TRBD1	CASSLGQYTEAFF	TGTGCCAGCAGCTTGGGACAGTACACTGAAGCTTTCTTT
TRBJ1-1	TRBV1	NA	14	NA	CTSSQDRQSYEAFF	TGCACCAGCAGCCAAGATCGACAGTCCTATGAAGCTTTCTTT
TRBJ1-5	TRBV19	NA	15	TRBD1	CASSLGQGGYQPQHF	TGTGCCAGTAGTCTGGGACAGGGGGGGTATCAGCCCCAGCATTTT
TRBJ1-5	TRBV30	few	13	NA	CAWSVPGAQPQHF	TGTGCCTGGAGTGTACCTGGGGCTCAGCCCCAGCATTTT
TRBJ2-1	TRBV24-1	NA	15	NA	CATSDLDGSPNEQFF	TGTGCCACCAGTGATTTGGATGGCTCCCCCAATGAGCAGTTCTTC
TRBJ1-5	TRBV27	NA	12	NA	CASSLPYGPQHF	TGTGCCAGCAGTCTACCTTACGGGCCCCAGCATTTT
TRBJ1-6	TRBV7-9	NA	14	NA	CASSLETGNSPLHF	TGTGCCAGCAGCTTAGAAACAGGAAATTCACCCCTCCACTTT
TRBJ1-6	TRBV18	NA	15	NA	CASSPAGDSNSPLHF	TGTGCCAGCTCACCTGCGGGGGACTCAAATTCACCCCTCCACTTT
TRBJ2-7	TRBV19	NA	13	NA	CASSHEAAYEQYF	TGTGCCAGTAGCCACGAAGCCGCCTACGAGCAGTACTTC
TRBJ1-5	TRBV6-2/TRBV6-3	NA	16	NA	CASSYVLGAGNQPQHF	TGTGCCAGCAGTTACGTTCTGGGGGCAGGCAATCAGCCCCAGCATTTT
TRBJ2-1	TRBV27	NA	17	NA	CASSPPLGHGSYNEQFF	TGTGCCAGCAGTCCCCCTTTGGGGCATGGCTCCTACAATGAGCAGTTCTTC
TRBJ2-3	TRBV5-5	NA	18	TRBD2	CASSSQMTSGSRTDTQYF	TGTGCCAGCAGCTCCCAAATGACTAGCGGGTCCCGCACAGATACGCAGTATTTT
TRBJ1-5	TRBV2	NA	15	TRBD1	CASRYRGNSNQPQHF	TGTGCCAGCCGCTACAGGGGGAATAGCAATCAGCCCCAGCATTTT
TRBJ1-1	TRBV4-2	NA	15	NA	CASSPPGQANTEAFF	TGTGCCAGCAGCCCGCCGGGACAAGCAAACACTGAAGCTTTCTTT
TRBJ1-2	TRBV6-5	NA	13	NA	CAISPATKRGYTF	TGTGCCATCTCGCCCGCCACCAAGAGGGGCTACACCTTC
TRBJ1-1	TRBV5-4	NA	13	NA	CASSVDRHTEAFF	TGTGCCAGCAGTGTAGACAGACACACTGAAGCTTTCTTT
TRBJ2-7	TRBV5-4	NA	15	NA	CASGKGGASSYEQYF	TGTGCCAGCGGGAAGGGGGGGGCGAGCTCCTACGAGCAGTACTTC
TRBJ2-3	TRBV5-4	NA	16	NA	CASSSRGLPSTDTQYF	TGTGCCAGCAGCTCCCGGGGGTTACCTAGCACAGATACGCAGTATTTT
TRBJ2-6	TRBV15	NA	14	NA	CATLQDSGANVLTF	TGTGCCACCTTACAGGACTCTGGGGCCAACGTCCTGACTTTC
TRBJ1-2	TRBV24-1	NA	14	NA	CATSSSGVGYGYTF	TGTGCCACCAGTTCATCAGGGGTTGGCTATGGCTACACCTTC
TRBJ1-5	TRBV2	NA	13	NA	CASKNDYNQPQHF	TGTGCCAGCAAAAATGACTACAATCAGCCCCAGCATTTT
TRBJ1-2	TRBV30	NA	12	NA	CAWSPGVGSYTF	TGTGCCTGGAGCCCAGGGGTAGGGAGCTACACCTTC
TRBJ1-6	TRBV4-3	NA	12	NA	CASSQGPGALHF	TGCGCCAGCAGCCAGGGTCCCGGGGCCCTCCACTTT
TRBJ1-5	TRBV6-4	NA	16	NA	CASSETHTGLSQPQHF	TGTGCCAGCAGTGAGACCCACACTGGGCTAAGTCAGCCCCAGCATTTT
TRBJ2-5	TRBV7-2	NA	15	TRBD1	CASSLGSGTGQTQYF	TGTGCCAGCAGCTTAGGGTCCGGGACAGGGCAGACCCAGTACTTC
TRBJ1-5	TRBV11-3	few	16	NA	CASSSGGGDSNQPQHF	TGTGCCAGCAGCTCCGGCGGGGGGGATAGCAATCAGCCCCAGCATTTT
TRBJ1-1	TRBV7-9	NA	15	NA	CASRQGGEGGTEAFF	TGTGCCAGCCGCCAGGGAGGGGAAGGCGGCACTGAAGCTTTCTTT
TRBJ2-2	TRBV10-3	NA	15	TRBD1	CAISSGTAKPGELFF	TGTGCCATCAGTTCTGGGACAGCAAAGCCCGGGGAGCTGTTTTTT
TRBJ2-2	TRBV6-2/TRBV6-3	NA	17	TRBD2	CASSYSTSGGYTGELFF	TGTGCCAGCAGTTACTCGACCAGCGGGGGATACACCGGGGAGCTGTTTTTT
TRBJ2-5	TRBV6-5	NA	13	TRBD2	CASSYSRLADQYF	TGTGCCAGCAGTTACTCGAGACTAGCGGACCAGTACTTC
TRBJ1-2	TRBV3-1/TRBV3-2	NA	12	NA	CASSQGYRNYTF	TGTGCCAGCAGCCAAGGGTACAGAAACTACACCTTC
TRBJ1-6	TRBV7-8	NA	15	TRBD1	CASSYGQGSNSPLHF	TGTGCCAGCAGCTACGGACAGGGGTCCAATTCACCCCTCCACTTT
TRBJ2-1	TRBV27	NA	14	TRBD2	CASSRTSGGGEQFF	TGTGCCAGCAGCAGGACTAGCGGGGGGGGTGAGCAGTTCTTC
TRBJ2-2	TRBV2	NA	16	NA	CASSPQGVGNTGELFF	TGTGCCAGCAGCCCCCAGGGTGTCGGGAACACCGGGGAGCTGTTTTTT
TRBJ2-2	TRBV9	NA	16	TRBD1	CASSSGTAINTGELFF	TGTGCCAGCAGCTCGGGGACAGCCATCAACACCGGGGAGCTGTTTTTT